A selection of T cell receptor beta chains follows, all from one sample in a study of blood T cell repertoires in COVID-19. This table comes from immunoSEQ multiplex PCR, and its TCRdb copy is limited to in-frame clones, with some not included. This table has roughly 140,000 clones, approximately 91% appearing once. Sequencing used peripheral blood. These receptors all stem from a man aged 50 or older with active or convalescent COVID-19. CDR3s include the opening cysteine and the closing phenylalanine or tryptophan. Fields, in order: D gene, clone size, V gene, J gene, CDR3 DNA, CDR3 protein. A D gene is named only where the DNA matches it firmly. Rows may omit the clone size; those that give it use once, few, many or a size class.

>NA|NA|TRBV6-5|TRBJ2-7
TGTGCCAGCAGTAGCAGGGTGGCCTACGAGCAGTACTTC
CASSSRVAYEQYF
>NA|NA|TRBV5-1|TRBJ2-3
TGCGCCAGCAGCTTCGCCACTAGCACAGATACGCAGTATTTT
CASSFATSTDTQYF
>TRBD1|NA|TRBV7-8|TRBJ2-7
TGTGCCAGCAGACCTAGGACAGGGAGCTCCTACGAGCAGTACTTC
CASRPRTGSSYEQYF
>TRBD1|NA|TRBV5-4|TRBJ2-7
TGTGCCAGCAGCTCGGGACAGGGATCTACCTACGAGCAGTACTTC
CASSSGQGSTYEQYF
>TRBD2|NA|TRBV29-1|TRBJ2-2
TGCAGCGTTGTGGCTAGCGGGAGGGCGGGTACCGGGGAGCTGTTTTTT
CSVVASGRAGTGELFF
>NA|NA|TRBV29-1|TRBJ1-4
TGCAGCGTGGGAGGGAAAGCGAGGGAAAAACTGTTTTTT
CSVGGKAREKLFF
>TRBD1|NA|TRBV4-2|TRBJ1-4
TGTGCCAGCAGCTCCAGTGGAGGGGGCGCGGATAATGAAAAACTGTTTTTT
CASSSSGGGADNEKLFF
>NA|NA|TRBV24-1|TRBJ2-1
TGTGCCACCAGTGATACCGGGTCTGCGGGAACCAATGACAATGAGCAGTTCTTC
CATSDTGSAGTNDNEQFF
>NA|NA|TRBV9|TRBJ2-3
TGTGCCAGCAGCGCCAACCCCCGAGCTGGCAGGGCAGATACGCAGTATTTT
CASSANPRAGRADTQYF
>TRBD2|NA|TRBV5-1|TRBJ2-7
TGCGCCAGCAGCTTGGGGACTAGCGGGGCCTACGAGCAGTACTTC
CASSLGTSGAYEQYF
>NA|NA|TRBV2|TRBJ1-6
TGTGCCAGCAGGGAAACAGGGAGCTCCTATAATTCACCCCTCCACTTT
CASRETGSSYNSPLHF
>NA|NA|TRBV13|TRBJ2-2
TGTGCCAGCAGCCCAGGTGGGCGCTGGGCAGAGAACACCGGGGAGCTGTTTTTT
CASSPGGRWAENTGELFF
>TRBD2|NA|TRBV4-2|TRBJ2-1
TGTGCCAGCAGCCCAACCTGGTTTGGGACTAGCGGCAATGAGCAGTTCTTC
CASSPTWFGTSGNEQFF
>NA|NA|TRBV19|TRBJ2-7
TGTGCCAGTAGTATTGCAGGGTTTGGGACCTACGAGCAGTACTTC
CASSIAGFGTYEQYF
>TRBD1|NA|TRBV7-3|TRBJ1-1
TGTGCCAGCAGCTACGGACAGGGCGAAGCTTTCTTT
CASSYGQGEAFF
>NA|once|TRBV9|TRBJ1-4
TGTGCCAGCAGCGTAGGGGGCAACATTGGGGAAAAACTGTTTTTT
CASSVGGNIGEKLFF
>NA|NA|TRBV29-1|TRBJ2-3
TGCAGCGTTGCCGGGGGACTTTTCACAGATACGCAGTATTTT
CSVAGGLFTDTQYF
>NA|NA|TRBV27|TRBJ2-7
TGTGCCAGCAGTTATGTCGGGGGACTTCGCGAGCAGTACTTC
CASSYVGGLREQYF
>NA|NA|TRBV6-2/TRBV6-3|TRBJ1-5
TGTGCCAGCAGTTCCACCTACAGTCGCAATCAGCCCCAGCATTTT
CASSSTYSRNQPQHF
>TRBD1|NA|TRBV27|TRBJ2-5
TGTGCCAGCAGACCAGAGACAGGGGGACAAGAGACCCAGTACTTC
CASRPETGGQETQYF
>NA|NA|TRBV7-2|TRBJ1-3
TGTGCCAGCAGCCCTCAGGGATCGGCCTCATATTTT
CASSPQGSASYF
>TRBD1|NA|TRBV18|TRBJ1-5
TGTGCCAGCTCACCCGGGACAGGGGCAATCAAGCCCCAGCATTTT
CASSPGTGAIKPQHF
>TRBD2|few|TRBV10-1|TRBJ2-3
TGCGCCAGCAGACCCGAGGGAGCGGGAAAGGGTACGCAGTATTTT
CASRPEGAGKGTQYF
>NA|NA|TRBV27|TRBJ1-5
TGTGCCAGCAGCAAGCGTGGGGCCGGACATCAGCCCCAGCATTTT
CASSKRGAGHQPQHF
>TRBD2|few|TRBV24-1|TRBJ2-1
TGTGCCACCAGTGATGTCACTAGCGGGAGATCTTATGAGCAGTTCTTC
CATSDVTSGRSYEQFF
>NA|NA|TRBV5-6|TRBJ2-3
TGTGCCAGCAGCTGGGGCCGTGGCACAGATACGCAGTATTTT
CASSWGRGTDTQYF
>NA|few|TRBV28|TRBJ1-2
TGTGCCAGCAGCCTCGATTACACTGACAGCCTTAACTATGGCTACACCTTC
CASSLDYTDSLNYGYTF
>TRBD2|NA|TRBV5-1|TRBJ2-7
TGCGCCAGCTCTAGCGGGAGGTACGAGCAGTACTTC
CASSSGRYEQYF
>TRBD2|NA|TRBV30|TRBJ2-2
TGTGCCTGGAGTGGGACTAGCGGGTACACCGGGGAGCTGTTTTTT
CAWSGTSGYTGELFF
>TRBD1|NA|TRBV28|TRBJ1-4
TGTGCCAGCTGCAGGGGGCTAGGTGAAAAACTGTTTTTT
CASCRGLGEKLFF
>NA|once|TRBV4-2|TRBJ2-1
TGTGCCAGCAGCCAATTGGCGGGCTACAATGAGCAGTTCTTC
CASSQLAGYNEQFF
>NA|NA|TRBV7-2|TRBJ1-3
TGTGCCAGCAGCTTAGCAGCGGGGTCTGGAAACACCATATATTTT
CASSLAAGSGNTIYF
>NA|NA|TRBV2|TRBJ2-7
TGTGCCAGCAGTGAAGGTCGACAGTCCCACGAGCAGTACTTC
CASSEGRQSHEQYF
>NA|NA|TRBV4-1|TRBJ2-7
TGCGCCAGCAGCCAAGCTTGGAGGGTGGGCGAGCAGTACTTC
CASSQAWRVGEQYF
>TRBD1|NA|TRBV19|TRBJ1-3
TGTGCCAGTAGTGGATACAGGGGGCCAGGAAACACCATATATTTT
CASSGYRGPGNTIYF
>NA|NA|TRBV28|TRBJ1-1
TGTGCCAGCAGTTTATCGGGGACGAGGGGGACTGAAGCTTTCTTT
CASSLSGTRGTEAFF
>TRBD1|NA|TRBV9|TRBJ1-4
TGTGCCAGCAGCGCTATGACAGGGCTAAATGAAAAACTGTTTTTT
CASSAMTGLNEKLFF